The TCR beta chain under discussion was sequenced for a study of cytomegalovirus exposure and HLA in healthy donors. Study-wide findings and caveats: Later analysis suggested links between common viral pathogens and several top significant clusters. TCR beta chains numbering some 160 were designated cytomegalovirus-associated.

The J segment lost 7 bases and the V segment lost 7 bases, leaving 11 bases of the junction unmatched. The CDR3 covers 15 residues. Germline V lookup: CDR1 MDHEN, CDR2 SYDVKM. Donors in the study were healthy people who gave bone marrow. Although they were nominally healthy when sampled, donors likely had unrecorded immune exposures. About this clone itself: Its antigen is still unknown.

The PCR contained 60 Vbeta and 13 Jbeta primers. Generated by immunoSEQ multiplex PCR, the TCRdb table keeps only in-frame clones and is missing some. This table has 170,000 or so clones, roughly four fifths appearing once. The clonotype was recovered from a man aged 50 to 59 in good health and CMV-seronegative. The sample taken for sequencing was PBMCs. V usage is TRBV28 and J usage is TRBJ2-1; TRBD1 matches at 9 bases. Here the CDR3 DNA reads TGTGCCAGCACCCCCGGGACAGGGAAGAAAAATGAGCAGTTCTTC. This codes for CASTPGTGKKNEQFF.